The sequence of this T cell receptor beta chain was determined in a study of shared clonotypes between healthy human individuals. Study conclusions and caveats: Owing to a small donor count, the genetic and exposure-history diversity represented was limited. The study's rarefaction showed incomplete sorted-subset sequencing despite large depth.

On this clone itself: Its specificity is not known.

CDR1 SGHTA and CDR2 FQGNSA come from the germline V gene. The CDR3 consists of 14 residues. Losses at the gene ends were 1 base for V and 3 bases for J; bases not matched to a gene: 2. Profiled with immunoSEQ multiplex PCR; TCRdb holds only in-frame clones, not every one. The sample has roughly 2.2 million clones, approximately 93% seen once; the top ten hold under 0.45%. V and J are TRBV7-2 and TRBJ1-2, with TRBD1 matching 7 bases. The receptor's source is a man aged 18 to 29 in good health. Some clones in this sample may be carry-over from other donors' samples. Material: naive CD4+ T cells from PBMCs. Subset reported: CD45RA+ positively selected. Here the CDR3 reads CASSLDDRDYGYTF. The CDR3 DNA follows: TGTGCCAGCAGCTTAGATGACAGGGACTATGGCTACACCTTC.